The 29 T cell receptor beta chains below all came from one sample that was sequenced in a study of cytomegalovirus exposure and HLA in healthy donors. The primer mix had 60 Vbeta and 13 Jbeta primers. The repertoire was sequenced with immunoSEQ multiplex PCR; TCRdb's copy has only in-frame clones and lacks some. The repertoire holds roughly 180,000 clones, with more than 80% as singletons. Sequencing used PBMCs. The source of these receptors is a male donor in good health and CMV-seronegative.

The count of this clone is one. V and J are TRBV7-9 and TRBJ2-2; 10 nucleotides line up with TRBD1. There are 16 residues in the CDR3. Germline-derived CDR1 and CDR2 are SEHNR and FQNEAQ (reference sequence). V trimming: 3 bases; J trimming: 7 bases; junction bases outside the gene matches: 8. This CDR3 is CASSFPTGGANGELFF. The CDR3 DNA is TGTGCCAGCAGCTTCCCGACAGGGGGCGCGAACGGGGAGCTGTTTTTT.

The rearrangement uses TRBV19 and TRBJ2-5, with 9 nucleotides matching TRBD2. CDR3 length equals 16 residues. Trimming cost V 9 bases and J 3 bases; bases outside gene matches: 14. CDR1 is LNHDA, CDR2 SQIVND, per germline (reference sequence). This CDR3 reads CASRGVAGDREETQYF. The CDR3 nucleotides are TGTGCCAGCAGGGGGGTAGCGGGAGATCGGGAAGAGACCCAGTACTTC.

This clone was picked up a small number of times. V is TRBV5-1 and J is TRBJ2-3; D is unclear. V was shortened by 1 base and J by 4 bases, with 10 bases between the two germline ends. This CDR3 has 14 residues. Germline CDR1 is SGHRS and CDR2 is YFSETQ. This CDR3 is CASSLSGSPDTQYF. The CDR3 DNA reads as TGCGCCAGCAGCTTGTCCGGGTCCCCAGATACGCAGTATTTT.

J is TRBJ2-5 and V is TRBV19, with TRBD2 as a possible D gene (5 bases). Deletions cut 5 bases from V and 11 bases from J, with 12 bases between. The CDR3 contains 11 residues. From germline, CDR1 is LNHDA and CDR2 SQIVND (reference sequence). The CDR3 sequence: CASSSHRDQYF. CDR3 DNA sequence: TGTGCCAGTAGTTCACACCGGGATCAGTACTTC.

The V gene is TRBV25-1, the J gene TRBJ1-3; 8 bases fit TRBD1. Losses at the gene ends were 0 bases for V and 2 bases for J; bases not matched to a gene: 3. There are 16 residues in the CDR3. The germline V gene has CDR1 MGHDK and CDR2 SYGVNS. The DNA for the CDR3 is TGTGCCAGCAGTGAATATCCGGACAGGGCTGGAAACACCATATATTTT. As protein: CASSEYPDRAGNTIYF.

This clone was counted a single time. The chain couples TRBV30 to TRBJ2-7; 9 bases align to TRBD1. The CDR3 sequence is 16 residues long. CDR1 and CDR2 (germline): GTSNPN, SVGIG (reference sequence). The V gene end was trimmed by 3 bases and the J gene end by 4 bases; junction bases not matched to a gene: 13. CDR3 region: CAWSGGGQGRYYEQYF. CDR3 bases: TGTGCCTGGAGCGGGGGAGGACAGGGGCGATATTACGAGCAGTACTTC.

This CDR3 is CASSVGDFDYEQYF. CDR3 nucleotides: TGTGCCAGCAGCGTAGGTGACTTCGACTACGAGCAGTACTTC. The genes are TRBV9 and TRBJ2-7, with unresolved D. Germline lookup yields CDR1 SGDLS and CDR2 YYNGEE. The CDR3 sequence is 14 residues long. V lost 0 bases to trimming and J lost 3 bases, with 10 bases between them.

The chain has TRBV9 and TRBJ1-5, with 7 positions matching TRBD1. This CDR3 contains 15 residues. Germline lookup yields CDR1 SGDLS and CDR2 YYNGEE. Trimming at V came to 0 bases and at J to 4 bases, leaving 4 bases not matched to a gene. CDR3 bases: TGTGCCAGCAGCGTAGACCCAGGGGGGAATCAGCCCCAGCATTTT. Its protein product is CASSVDPGGNQPQHF.

This chain's CDR3 is CASSFGTSGRSTGELFF. CDR3 DNA sequence: TGTGCCAGCAGTTTCGGGACTAGCGGGAGAAGCACCGGGGAGCTGTTTTTT. This chain connects TRBV27 to TRBJ2-2; 14 bases line up with TRBD2. Germline V gives CDR1 MNHEY, CDR2 SMNVEV (reference sequence). The CDR3 loop spans 17 amino acids. V dropped 3 bases and J dropped 4; count of bases not matched to a gene: 4.

The rearrangement uses TRBV5-5 and TRBJ2-2; 8 bases line up with TRBD2. CDR1 is SGHKS and CDR2 is YYEKEE in the germline V gene (reference sequence). The CDR3 loop spans 16 amino acids. The trim removed 2 bases at V and 1 base at J, leaving 4 bases unmatched. The CDR3 spells CASSLRLAGNTGELFF. In DNA form, the CDR3 reads TGTGCCAGCAGCTTACGTCTAGCGGGGAACACCGGGGAGCTGTTTTTT. The whole variable domain, remainder taken from reference TRBV5-5 and TRBJ2-2, is DAGVTQSPTHLIKTRGQQVTLRCSPISGHKSVSWYQQVLGQGPQFIFQYYEKEERGRGNFPDRFSARQFPNYSSELNVNALLLGDSALYLCASSLRLAGNTGELFFGEGSRLTVL.

A note on this clone: One junction end does not reproduce the germline sequence, and a read error may be involved. V gene TRBV5-1 combines with J gene TRBJ1-2, with 8 bases matching TRBD1. Germline V CDR1 and CDR2: SGHRS, YFSETQ. The CDR3 covers 14 residues. CDR3 residues: CASSLTGGNYGYPF. CDR3 DNA sequence: TGCGCCAGCAGCTTGACAGGGGGAAACTATGGCTACCCCTTC.

This chain links TRBV7-9 with TRBJ2-2; 13 bases fit TRBD2. Germline lookup yields CDR1 SEHNR and CDR2 FQNEAQ (reference sequence). The ends lost 5 bases at V and 4 bases at J; junction bases unmatched: 10. The CDR3 covers 18 residues. CDR3 amino acids: CASSAGLAGAPSTGELFF. CDR3 bases: TGTGCCAGCAGCGCTGGACTAGCGGGGGCTCCGAGCACCGGGGAGCTGTTTTTT.

Only one count was recorded for this clone. The gene calls are TRBV6-5 and TRBJ1-1; 8 positions match TRBD1. The length of the CDR3 is 16 residues. V was pared by 0 bases and J by 4 bases, with 7 bases of the junction left unmatched. CDR1 is MNHEY and CDR2 is SVGAGI in the germline V gene. CDR3 in amino acids: CASSYSWTGSRTEAFF. The CDR3 DNA sequence: TGTGCCAGCAGTTACTCCTGGACAGGGAGCCGCACTGAAGCTTTCTTT.

This rearrangement joins TRBV5-1 to TRBJ2-3; 10 bases agree with TRBD1. Germline V gene sequence: CDR1 SGHRS, CDR2 YFSETQ. This CDR3 is built from 17 residues. V trimming: 2 bases; J trimming: 2 bases; junction bases outside the gene matches: 8. CDR3 sequence (DNA): TGCGCCAGCAGCTTCTACCGGGACAGGGGACCCACAGATACGCAGTATTTT. Protein product: CASSFYRDRGPTDTQYF.

The rearrangement uses TRBV28 and TRBJ2-7, with TRBD1 as a possible D gene (6 bases). The CDR3 has 14 residues. V was cut by 3 bases and J by 3 bases, with 12 bases left in between. The germline CDR1 and CDR2 sequences are MDHEN and SYDVKM. CDR3 sequence: CASSLGALRYEQYF. CDR3 coding DNA: TGTGCCAGCAGTTTGGGGGCCCTTCGCTACGAGCAGTACTTC.

The rearrangement links TRBV6-4 to TRBJ2-6; 9 nucleotides agree with TRBD1. CDR1 is MRHNA and CDR2 is SNTAGT in the germline V gene. The CDR3 sequence is 18 residues long. The J segment lost 4 bases and the V segment lost 7 bases, leaving 14 bases of the junction unmatched. The CDR3 here is CASIRGRDRVAGANVLTF. The CDR3 bases are TGTGCCAGCATTAGGGGAAGGGACAGGGTGGCGGGGGCCAACGTCCTGACTTTC.

This chain uses TRBV7-9 with TRBJ1-5, with D unclear. CDR3 length equals 11 residues. Germline CDR1 and CDR2: SEHNR and FQNEAQ (reference sequence). V was trimmed by 4 bases and J by 6 bases, leaving 4 bases between them. The CDR3: CASSSGQPQHF. Here the CDR3 DNA reads TGTGCCAGCAGCTCCGGTCAGCCCCAGCATTTT.

The chain joins TRBV7-2 to TRBJ2-7, with 9 nucleotides matching TRBD2. With V trimmed by 4 bases and J by 2 bases, 9 bases remained unmatched. From germline, CDR1 is SGHTA and CDR2 FQGNSA. The CDR3 runs 16 residues. CDR3 protein: CASSSPTSGSPYEQYF. The CDR3 DNA reads TGTGCCAGCAGCTCGCCGACTAGCGGAAGCCCCTACGAGCAGTACTTC.

The chain uses TRBV7-8 and TRBJ2-1; 8 bases agree with TRBD2. V shed 5 bases, J shed 6 bases, and the junction held 12 bases outside the gene matches. CDR1 SGHVS and CDR2 FQNEAQ come from the germline V gene. CDR3 length: 16 amino acids. The CDR3 region is CASSARLATGRNEQFF. CDR3 sequence (DNA): TGTGCCAGCAGCGCTCGACTAGCGACGGGACGCAATGAGCAGTTCTTC.

This clone is a singleton in its sample. J is TRBJ1-6 and V is TRBV9, with 11 bases that match TRBD1. CDR3 length: 19 amino acids. Unmatched junction bases numbered 15, after V lost 3 bases and J lost 7 bases. From germline, CDR1 is SGDLS and CDR2 YYNGEE. CDR3 sequence (DNA): TGTGCCAGCAGCGGGGACGCCCGTAGGACAGGGGGCAAAAATTCACCCCTCCACTTT. It encodes CASSGDARRTGGKNSPLHF.

This clone was counted a few times. V is TRBV6-5 and J is TRBJ2-7; 7 bases map to TRBD1. The CDR3 spans 13 residues. Germline CDR1 and CDR2: MNHEY and SVGAGI. The V segment lost 11 bases and the J segment 2 bases; nucleotides outside the gene matches: 9. CDR3 bases: TGTGCCTCAATAGGGACAGTCCCCTACGAGCAGTACTTC. Its protein is CASIGTVPYEQYF.

As DNA, the CDR3 is TGTGCCAGCAGCGTAGGGGTAGCCGACCCCTACGAGCAGTACTTC. Residues: CASSVGVADPYEQYF. The chain recombines TRBV9 with TRBJ2-7; D is ambiguous. The CDR3 runs 15 residues. In germline, CDR1 is SGDLS, CDR2 YYNGEE. V was trimmed by 0 bases and J by 2 bases, leaving 12 bases between them.

V is TRBV7-3 and J is TRBJ2-7, with a weak D call TRBD2 (6 bases). The V and J ends lost 2 bases and 7 bases respectively, with 12 bases between them. The CDR3 sequence is 13 residues long. Germline V gene data show CDR1 as SGHTA and CDR2 as FQGTGA. CDR3 coding DNA: TGTGCCAGCAGCTTAGGGAGGTTACGGGAGCAGTACTTC. It translates to CASSLGRLREQYF.

This clone was counted once. The genes are TRBV7-2 and TRBJ2-7; 9 nucleotides match TRBD2. The CDR3 is made up of 15 amino acids. Germline values: CDR1 SGHTA, CDR2 FQGNSA. The V and J ends lost 1 base and 2 bases, in that order; junction bases with no gene match: 3. The CDR3 here is CASSLVSGRPYEQYF. In DNA, the CDR3 is TGTGCCAGCAGCTTAGTAAGCGGGAGGCCCTACGAGCAGTACTTC.

V usage is TRBV6-6 and J usage is TRBJ2-7, with D possibly TRBD1 on 8 matching bases. Germline V gene data show CDR1 as MNHNY and CDR2 as SVGAGI (reference sequence). CDR3 length: 13 residues. CDR3 loop: CTQGGGRRYEQYF. The CDR3 DNA follows: TGTACACAGGGGGGGGGACGGCGGTACGAGCAGTACTTC.

The genes are TRBV7-2 and TRBJ1-2, with 8 bases identical to TRBD1. The junction had 4 bases not matched to a gene; V was cut back by 6 bases and J by 4 bases. The germline V gene has CDR1 SGHTA and CDR2 FQGNSA. The CDR3 extends over 13 amino acids. For the CDR3, the DNA is TGTGCCAGCAGTTTTGGGACAGGCTATGGCTACACCTTC. Protein: CASSFGTGYGYTF. Full variable domain (remainder filled in from reference TRBV7-2 and TRBJ1-2): GAGVSQSPSNKVTEKGKDVELRCDPISGHTALYWYRQSLGQGLEFLIYFQGNSAPDKSGLPSDRFSAERTGGSVSTLTIQRTQQEDSAVYLCASSFGTGYGYTFGSGTRLTVV.

J is TRBJ2-1 and V is TRBV27; 10 bases are a match to TRBD2. Losses at the gene ends were 0 bases for V and 7 bases for J; bases not matched to a gene: 9. CDR1 is MNHEY, CDR2 SMNVEV, per germline (reference sequence). CDR3 size: 17 residues. The CDR3 DNA reads TGTGCCAGCAGTTTATCAAGCGGGAGGGACTTTTGGAATGAGCAGTTCTTC. It yields the protein CASSLSSGRDFWNEQFF.

This rearrangement joins TRBV4-1 to TRBJ2-7; 9 bases line up with TRBD1. V dropped 2 bases and J dropped 2; count of bases not matched to a gene: 7. The CDR3 totals 16 residues. Germline V gives CDR1 MGHRA, CDR2 YSYEKL. CDR3 amino acids: CASSQRPQGAPYEQYF. Written as DNA, the CDR3 is TGCGCCAGCAGCCAACGACCACAGGGGGCCCCCTACGAGCAGTACTTC.

The V call is TRBV19, the J call TRBJ2-7, with TRBD1 matching over 8 bases. This CDR3 contains 15 residues. The V gene end was trimmed by 4 bases and the J gene end by 5 bases; junction bases not matched to a gene: 10. Looked up from germline, CDR1 is LNHDA and CDR2 is SQIVND (reference sequence). CDR3 sequence: CASSNLMAGGDEQYF. The CDR3 DNA reads TGTGCCAGTAGTAACTTGATGGCAGGGGGCGACGAGCAGTACTTC.